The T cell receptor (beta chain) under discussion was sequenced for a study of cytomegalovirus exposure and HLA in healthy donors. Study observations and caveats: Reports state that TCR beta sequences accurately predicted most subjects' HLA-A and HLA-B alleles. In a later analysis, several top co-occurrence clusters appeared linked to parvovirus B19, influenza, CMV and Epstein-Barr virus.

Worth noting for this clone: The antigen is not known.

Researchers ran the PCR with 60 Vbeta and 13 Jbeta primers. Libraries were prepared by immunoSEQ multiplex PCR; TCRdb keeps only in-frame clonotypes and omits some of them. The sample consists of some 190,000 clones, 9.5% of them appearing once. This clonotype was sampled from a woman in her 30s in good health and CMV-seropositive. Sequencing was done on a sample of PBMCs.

The CDR3: CASSQDSLLAVDEQFF. For the CDR3, the DNA is TGTGCCAGCAGCCAAGATAGTCTACTAGCGGTGGATGAGCAGTTCTTC. The rearrangement links TRBV14 to TRBJ2-1, with TRBD2 matching over 8 bases. This CDR3 is built from 16 residues. Germline assignment: CDR1 SGHDN and CDR2 FVKESK. The J segment lost 8 bases and the V segment lost 0 bases, leaving 9 bases of the junction unmatched.